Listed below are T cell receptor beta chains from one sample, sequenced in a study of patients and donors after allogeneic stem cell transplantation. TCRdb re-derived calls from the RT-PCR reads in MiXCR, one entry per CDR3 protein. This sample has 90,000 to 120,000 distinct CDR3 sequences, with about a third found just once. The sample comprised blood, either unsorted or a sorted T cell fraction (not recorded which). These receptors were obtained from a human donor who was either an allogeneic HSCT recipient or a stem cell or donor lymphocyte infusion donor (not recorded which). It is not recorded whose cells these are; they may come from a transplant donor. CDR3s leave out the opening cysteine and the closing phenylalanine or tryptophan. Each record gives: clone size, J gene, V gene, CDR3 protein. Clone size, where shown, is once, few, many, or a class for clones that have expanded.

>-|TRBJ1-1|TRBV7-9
ATWLAGTNTVEAF
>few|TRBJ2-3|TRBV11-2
ASSRGQFTDTQY
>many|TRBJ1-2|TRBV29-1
SVAYNYGYT
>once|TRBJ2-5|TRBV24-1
ATSDRTGGETQY
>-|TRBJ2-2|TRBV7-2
ASSFRGGELF
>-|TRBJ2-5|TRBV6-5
ASSLSGGPQETQY
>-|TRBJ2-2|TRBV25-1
ASSVGHILNTGELF
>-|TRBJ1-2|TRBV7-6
ASSDENYGYT
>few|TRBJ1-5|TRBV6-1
ASTPLALIDSNQPQH
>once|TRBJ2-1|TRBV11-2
ASSPVSGVWEQF
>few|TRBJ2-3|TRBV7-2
ASSRKTGDTQY
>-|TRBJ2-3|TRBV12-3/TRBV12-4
ASSSGGEGTDTQY
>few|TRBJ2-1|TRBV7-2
ASSLVVWIGEQF
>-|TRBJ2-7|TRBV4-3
ASSTGTSGTYEQY
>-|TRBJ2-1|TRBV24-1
ATSFSGTTNEQF
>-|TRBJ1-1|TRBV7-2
ASSTNRIEAF
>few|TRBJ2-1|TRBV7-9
ASSSPGLAVNEQF
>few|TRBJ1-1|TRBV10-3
AISPKSPGLNTEAF
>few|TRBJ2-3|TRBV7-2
ASTLNPPPTDTQY
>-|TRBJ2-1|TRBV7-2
ASSLGPQSYNEQF
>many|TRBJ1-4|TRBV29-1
SVGGAATNEKLF
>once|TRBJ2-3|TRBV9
ASIQDAGRADTQY
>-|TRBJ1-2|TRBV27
ASSAAPRDGQASLEGYT
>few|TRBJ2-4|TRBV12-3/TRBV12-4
ASSSTKRTGKNIQY
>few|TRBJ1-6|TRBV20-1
SAREVGIRSPLH
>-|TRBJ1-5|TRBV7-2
ASSLRGTGSFNQPQH
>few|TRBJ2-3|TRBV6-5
ATKGTGDSDTQY
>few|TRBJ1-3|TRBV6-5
ASRNDRVPGNTIY
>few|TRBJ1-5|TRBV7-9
ASQEGNQPQH
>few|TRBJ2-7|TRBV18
ASSPPIQGAWRYEQY
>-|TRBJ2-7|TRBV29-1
SVEERGSYEQY
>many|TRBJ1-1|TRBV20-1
SARSRPTEAF
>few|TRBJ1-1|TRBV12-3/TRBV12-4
ASSLGRLRTEAF
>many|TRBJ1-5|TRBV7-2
ASSVRGNQPQH
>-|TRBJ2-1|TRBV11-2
ASSLVGSKGVKQF
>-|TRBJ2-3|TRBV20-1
SVGGGYRGTDTQY
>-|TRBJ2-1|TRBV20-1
SARSGFWDDEQF
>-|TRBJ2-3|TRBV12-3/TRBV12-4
ASSFRGRALDTLY
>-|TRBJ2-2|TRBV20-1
SARSACPNTGELF
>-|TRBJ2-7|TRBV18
ASSGSGYEQY
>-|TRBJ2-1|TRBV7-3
ASSLYGPSSYNEQF
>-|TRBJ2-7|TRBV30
AWSGGHLYEQY
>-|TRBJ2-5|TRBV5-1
ASSLAVRLQETQY